This T cell receptor (beta chain) emerged from a study of blood T cell repertoires in COVID-19. The wider study: There were acute and convalescent COVID-19 samples, and they came from the United States, Italy and Spain. The cDNA or gDNA used as material had been derived from T cells, B-cell-depleted T cells, or PBMCs.

The CDR3 is 14 amino acids. Looked up from germline, CDR1 is SGHTA and CDR2 is FQGNSA. V was trimmed by 1 base and J by 4 bases, leaving 10 bases between them. In the source study's methods: Cell counts per sample came from amplifying reference gene primers. The repertoire was sequenced with immunoSEQ multiplex PCR; TCRdb's copy has only in-frame clones and lacks some. Clonal size and the V and J genes are those of that table, whereas D and trimming came from the DNA. This sample carries some 120,000 clones, 75% to 90% of them seen once, and the ten largest clones take around 20%. Sequencing input: peripheral blood. The chain joins TRBV7-2 to TRBJ1-2; D may be TRBD1 (5 bases). This clonotype was sampled from a woman aged 50 to 65 who had recovered from COVID-19. CDR3 coding DNA: TGTGCCAGCAGCTTAGATAAGGGGTTCTATGGCTACACCTTC. This gives the protein CASSLDKGFYGYTF.